This paragraph covers one TCR beta chain sequence. Its antigen target is currently unknown. Base-call qualities are not available, and no considerably larger clone is one nucleotide away. These data come from a study of OX40 agonist ivuxolimab in advanced cancers. Context from the whole study: Ivuxolimab was an agonistic, fully human IgG2 monoclonal antibody directed against OX40 (CD134), a costimulatory receptor. Intravenous ivuxolimab was administered to patients every 2 weeks at six dose levels: 0.01, 0.1, 0.3, 1.5, 3 and 10 mg/kg. Of the 50 to 55 dose-escalation patients, hepatocellular carcinoma was present in about 19, melanoma in around 15, renal cell carcinoma in 9 and head and neck cancer in 9. The dose-escalation cohort was around 83% male with a mean age of around 64 years, ranging from roughly 23 to 79. Prior anti-PD-1, anti-PD-L1 or anti-CTLA-4 therapy was permitted, and checkpoint inhibitors had been received by less than 45% of dose-escalation patients. Partial responses were achieved by three dose-escalation patients, of whom one had hepatocellular carcinoma and two had cutaneous melanoma. Peripheral TCRbeta sequencing aimed to test whether ivuxolimab altered TCR sequence diversity and caused clonal T-cell expansion. The paper describes the monotherapy dose-escalation part (N ≈ 50 patients) of the phase I trial of ivuxolimab.

Results the study describes overall, beyond this receptor: Low levels of normalized T-cell clonal expansion were also seen in some nonresponding patients. In the 0.1-3.0 mg/kg groups, partial responders had among the lowest normalized peripheral clonal expansion, particularly in CD8+ T cells. Clonal expansion of both CD4+ and CD8+ blood T cells was observed from baseline to week 6 at doses 0.1 to 3.0 mg/kg. The antigen specificity of the peripheral T cells that underwent clonal expansion was not determined. After ivuxolimab, CD8+ T cells had more expanded clones than CD4+ T cells on average.

The trial excluded patients who had a history of autoimmune disease or were on systemic immunosuppression. In every dose cohort, peripheral blood was drawn for TCR sequencing at baseline, cycle 4 day 1, and cycle 7 day 1. The samples were drawn from a first-in-human, open-label, multicenter phase I dose-escalation trial of ivuxolimab. Adults with locally advanced or metastatic head and neck squamous cell, hepatocellular, melanoma or renal cell carcinoma were enrolled in the trial. Before TCR sequencing, CD4+ T cells and CD8+ T cells were sorted from peripheral blood as separate populations. Relative to germline, V is 5 bases shorter and J is 0 bases shorter, with 4 bases between their ends. The CDR3 numbers 13 residues from cysteine through phenylalanine. The kept DNA is CDR3 alone, 39 bases in frame from the first base. Based on the germline V gene, the CDR1 and CDR2 sequences are SGHTA and FQGNSA.

To sequence the TCRbeta CDR3 region, genomic DNA was isolated from the sorted cells. The immunoSEQ Assay was used for sequencing of TCRbeta CDR3 regions. TCRdb's version of the immuneACCESS table is confined to in-frame rearrangements and falls short of the full clone set. An unresolved V gene accounts for under half of the shortfall where checked; the remainder is of unknown origin. This sample is represented by nearly 110,000 clones; 80% to 95% of them were singletons. The ten largest make up about 1.2% of the sample. The V and J segments used are TRBV7-2 and TRBJ2-2, with the D segment identity uncertain. This TCR was sampled from an adult with an advanced solid tumor such as melanoma, head and neck, liver or kidney cancer. The source was CD4+ or CD8+ T cells sorted from blood, collected in a trial of the OX40 agonist ivuxolimab. CDR3 loop: CASSLTNTGELFF. The DNA sequence is as follows: TGTGCCAGCAGCCTAACGAACACCGGGGAGCTGTTTTTT.